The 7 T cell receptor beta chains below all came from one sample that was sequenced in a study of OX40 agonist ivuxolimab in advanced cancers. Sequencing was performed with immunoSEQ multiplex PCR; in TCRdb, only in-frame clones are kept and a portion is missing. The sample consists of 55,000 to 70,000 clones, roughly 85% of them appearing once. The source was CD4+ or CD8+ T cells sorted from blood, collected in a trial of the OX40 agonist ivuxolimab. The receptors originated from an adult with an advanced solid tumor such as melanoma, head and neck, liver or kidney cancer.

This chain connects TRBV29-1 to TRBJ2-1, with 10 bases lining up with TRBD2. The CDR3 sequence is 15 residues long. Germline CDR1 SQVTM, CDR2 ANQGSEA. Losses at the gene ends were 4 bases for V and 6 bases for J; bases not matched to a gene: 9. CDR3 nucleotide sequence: TGCAGCGTTGGGGGGCCTAGCGGGAGATCCAATGAGCAGTTCTTC. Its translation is CSVGGPSGRSNEQFF.

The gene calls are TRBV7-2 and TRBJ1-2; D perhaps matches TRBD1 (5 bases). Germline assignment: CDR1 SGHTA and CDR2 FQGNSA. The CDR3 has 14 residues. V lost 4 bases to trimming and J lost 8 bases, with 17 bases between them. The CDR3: CASSSSTVRDGYTF. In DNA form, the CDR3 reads TGTGCCAGCAGCTCCTCTACTGTTAGGGACGGCTACACCTTC.

The CDR3: CASSAGTPDPTDTQYF. The CDR3 DNA follows: TGTGCCAGCAGCGCCGGGACTCCCGACCCCACAGATACGCAGTATTTT. The V and J genes are TRBV11-3 and TRBJ2-3; the D gene is possibly TRBD2 (6 bases). Germline CDR1 reads SGHNT; CDR2 reads YENEEA. CDR3 length equals 16 residues. The ends were cut back, 5 bases at V and 2 bases at J, with 17 bases in the middle.

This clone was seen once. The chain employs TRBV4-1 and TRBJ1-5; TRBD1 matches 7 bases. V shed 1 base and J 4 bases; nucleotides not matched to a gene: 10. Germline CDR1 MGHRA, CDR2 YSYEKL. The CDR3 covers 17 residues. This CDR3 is CASSQGSGQLENQPQHF. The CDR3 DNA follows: TGCGCCAGCAGCCAAGGTTCGGGACAGCTTGAAAATCAGCCCCAGCATTTT.

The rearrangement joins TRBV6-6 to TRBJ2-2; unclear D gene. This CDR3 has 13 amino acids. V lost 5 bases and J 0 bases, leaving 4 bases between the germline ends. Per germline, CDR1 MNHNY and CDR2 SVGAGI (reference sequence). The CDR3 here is CASSRPNTGELFF. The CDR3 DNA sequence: TGTGCCAGCAGTCGACCGAACACCGGGGAGCTGTTTTTT.

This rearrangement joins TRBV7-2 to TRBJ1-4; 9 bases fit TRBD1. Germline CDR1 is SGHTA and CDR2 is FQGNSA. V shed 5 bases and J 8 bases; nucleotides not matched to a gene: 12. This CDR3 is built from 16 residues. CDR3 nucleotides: TGTGCCAGCAGCCCCCGGATGACAGGGGGGGGAGAAAAACTGTTTTTT. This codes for CASSPRMTGGGEKLFF.

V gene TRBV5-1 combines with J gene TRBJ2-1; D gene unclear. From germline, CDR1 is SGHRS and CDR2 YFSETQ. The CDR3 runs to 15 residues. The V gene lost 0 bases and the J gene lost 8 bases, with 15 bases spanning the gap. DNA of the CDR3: TGCGCCAGCAGCTTGGAGTGGGGTACGCTGGATGAGCAGTTCTTC. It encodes CASSLEWGTLDEQFF.